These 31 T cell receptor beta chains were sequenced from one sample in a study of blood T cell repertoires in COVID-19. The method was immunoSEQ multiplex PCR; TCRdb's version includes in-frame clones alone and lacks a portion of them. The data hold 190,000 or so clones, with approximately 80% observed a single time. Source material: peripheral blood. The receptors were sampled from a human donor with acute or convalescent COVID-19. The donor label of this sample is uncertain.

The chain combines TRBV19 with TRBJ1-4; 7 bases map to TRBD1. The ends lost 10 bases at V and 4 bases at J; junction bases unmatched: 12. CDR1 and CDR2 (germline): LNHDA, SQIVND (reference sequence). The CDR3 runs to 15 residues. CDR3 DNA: TGTGCCACAACCCGATACGGGACAGATAATGAAAAACTGTTTTTT. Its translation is CATTRYGTDNEKLFF.

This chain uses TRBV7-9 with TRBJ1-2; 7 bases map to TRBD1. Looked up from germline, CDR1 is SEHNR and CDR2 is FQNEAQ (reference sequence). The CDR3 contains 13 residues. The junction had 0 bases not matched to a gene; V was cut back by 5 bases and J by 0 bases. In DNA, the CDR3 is TGTGCCAGCAGCGGACAGGCTAACTATGGCTACACCTTC. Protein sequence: CASSGQANYGYTF.

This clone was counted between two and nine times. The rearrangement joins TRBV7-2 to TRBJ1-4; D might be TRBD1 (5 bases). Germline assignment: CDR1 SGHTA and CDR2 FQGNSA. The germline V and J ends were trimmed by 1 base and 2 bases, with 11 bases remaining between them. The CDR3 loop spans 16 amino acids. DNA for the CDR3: TGTGCCAGCAGCTTAGGGGGCGCGTTTACTAATGAAAAACTGTTTTTT. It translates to CASSLGGAFTNEKLFF.

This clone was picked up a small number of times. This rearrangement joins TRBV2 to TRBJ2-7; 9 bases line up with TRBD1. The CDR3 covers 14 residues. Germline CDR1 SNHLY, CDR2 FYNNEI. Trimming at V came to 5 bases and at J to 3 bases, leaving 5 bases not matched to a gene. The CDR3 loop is CASSSDRGHYEQYF. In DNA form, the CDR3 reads TGTGCCAGCAGTTCGGACAGGGGACACTACGAGCAGTACTTC.

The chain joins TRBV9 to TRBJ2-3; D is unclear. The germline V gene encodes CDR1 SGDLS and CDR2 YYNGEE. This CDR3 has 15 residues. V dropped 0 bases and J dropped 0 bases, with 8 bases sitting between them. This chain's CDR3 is CASSVAGFSTDTQYF. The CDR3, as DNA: TGTGCCAGCAGCGTAGCCGGTTTTAGCACAGATACGCAGTATTTT.

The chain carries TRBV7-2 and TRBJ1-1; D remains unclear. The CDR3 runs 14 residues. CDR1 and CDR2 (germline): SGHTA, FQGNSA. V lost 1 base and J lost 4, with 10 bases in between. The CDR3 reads CASSLDSPGTEAFF. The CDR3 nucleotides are TGTGCCAGCAGCTTAGACTCCCCCGGCACTGAAGCTTTCTTT.

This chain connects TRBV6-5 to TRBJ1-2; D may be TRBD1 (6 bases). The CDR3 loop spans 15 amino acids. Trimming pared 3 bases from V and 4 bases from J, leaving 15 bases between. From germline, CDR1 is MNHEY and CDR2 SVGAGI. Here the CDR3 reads CASSYEGGEGYGYTF. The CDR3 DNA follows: TGTGCCAGCAGTTATGAAGGGGGTGAAGGCTATGGCTACACCTTC.

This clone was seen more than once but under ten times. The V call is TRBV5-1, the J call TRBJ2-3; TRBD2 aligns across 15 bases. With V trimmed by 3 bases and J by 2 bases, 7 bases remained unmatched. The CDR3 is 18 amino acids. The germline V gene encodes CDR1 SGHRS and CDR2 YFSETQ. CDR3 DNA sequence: TGCGCCAGCAGCTCCTTAGGGACTAGCGGGAGGAACACAGATACGCAGTATTTT. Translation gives CASSSLGTSGRNTDTQYF. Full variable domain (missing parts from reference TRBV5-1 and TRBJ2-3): KAGVTQTPRYLIKTRGQQVTLSCSPISGHRSVSWYQQTPGQGLQFLFEYFSETQRNKGNFPGRFSGRQFSNSRSEMNVSTLELGDSALYLCASSSLGTSGRNTDTQYFGPGTRLTVL.

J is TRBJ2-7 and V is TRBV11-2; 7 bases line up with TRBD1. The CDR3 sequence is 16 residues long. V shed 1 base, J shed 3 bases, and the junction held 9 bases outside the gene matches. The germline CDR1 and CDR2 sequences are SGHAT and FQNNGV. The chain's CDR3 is CASSLGRDSFFYEQYF. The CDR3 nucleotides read TGTGCCAGCAGCTTAGGCCGGGACAGTTTCTTCTACGAGCAGTACTTC.

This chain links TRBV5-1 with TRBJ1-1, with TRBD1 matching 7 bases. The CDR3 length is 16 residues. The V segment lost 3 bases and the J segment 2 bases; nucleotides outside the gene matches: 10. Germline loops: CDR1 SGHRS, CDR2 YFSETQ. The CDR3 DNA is TGCGCCAGCAGCTCGCTGACAGGGTCGAGCAACACTGAAGCTTTCTTT. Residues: CASSSLTGSSNTEAFF.

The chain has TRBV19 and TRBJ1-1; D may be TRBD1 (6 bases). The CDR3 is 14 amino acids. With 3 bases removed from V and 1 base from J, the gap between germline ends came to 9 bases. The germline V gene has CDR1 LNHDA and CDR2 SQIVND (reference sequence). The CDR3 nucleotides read TGTGCCAGTAGTATGACAGGTGGGAACACTGAAGCTTTCTTT. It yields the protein CASSMTGGNTEAFF.

CDR3 sequence: CSVNRDREGNEQFF. CDR3 sequence (DNA): TGCAGCGTTAATAGGGACAGGGAAGGGAATGAGCAGTTCTTC. The rearrangement uses TRBV29-1 and TRBJ2-1; TRBD1 agrees at 9 bases. With 5 bases clipped from V and 7 bases from J, the junction kept 9 bases outside the gene matches. Germline V gene data show CDR1 as SQVTM and CDR2 as ANQGSEA. The CDR3 covers 14 residues.

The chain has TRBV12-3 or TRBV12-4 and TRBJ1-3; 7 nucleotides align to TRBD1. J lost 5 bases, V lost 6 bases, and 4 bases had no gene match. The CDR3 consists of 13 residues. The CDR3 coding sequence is TGTGCCAGCAGCCAGGGACAGAGAAACACCATATATTTT. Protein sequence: CASSQGQRNTIYF.

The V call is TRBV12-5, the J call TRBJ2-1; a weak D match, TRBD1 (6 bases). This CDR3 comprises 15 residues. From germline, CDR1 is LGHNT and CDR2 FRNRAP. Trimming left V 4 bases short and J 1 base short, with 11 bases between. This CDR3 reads CASGSLQGSYNEQFF. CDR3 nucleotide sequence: TGTGCTAGTGGTTCTCTACAGGGTTCCTACAATGAGCAGTTCTTC. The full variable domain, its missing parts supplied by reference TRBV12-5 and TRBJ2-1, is DARVTQTPRHKVTEMGQEVTMRCQPILGHNTVFWYRQTMMQGLELLAYFRNRAPLDDSGMPKDRFSAEMPDATLATLKIQPSEPRDSAVYFCASGSLQGSYNEQFFGPGTRLTVL.

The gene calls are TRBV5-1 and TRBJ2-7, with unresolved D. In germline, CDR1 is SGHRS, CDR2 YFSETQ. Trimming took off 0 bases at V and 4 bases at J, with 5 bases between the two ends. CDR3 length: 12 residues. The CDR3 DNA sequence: TGCGCCAGCAGCTTGGGGCAGTACGAGCAGTACTTC. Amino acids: CASSLGQYEQYF.

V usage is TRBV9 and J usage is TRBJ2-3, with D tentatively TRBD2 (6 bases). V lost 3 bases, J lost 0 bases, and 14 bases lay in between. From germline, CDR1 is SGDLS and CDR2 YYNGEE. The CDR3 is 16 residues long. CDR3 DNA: TGTGCCAGCAGCGGCTCTGTCGGACTAAGCACAGATACGCAGTATTTT. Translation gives CASSGSVGLSTDTQYF.

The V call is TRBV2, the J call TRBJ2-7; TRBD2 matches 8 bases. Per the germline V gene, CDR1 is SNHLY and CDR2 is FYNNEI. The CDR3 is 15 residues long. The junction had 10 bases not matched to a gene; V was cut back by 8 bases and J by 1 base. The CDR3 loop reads CASGFPGLGSYEQYF. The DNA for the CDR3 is TGTGCCAGCGGATTTCCGGGACTAGGATCCTACGAGCAGTACTTC. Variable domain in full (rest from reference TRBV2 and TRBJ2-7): EPEVTQTPSHQVTQMGQEVILRCVPISNHLYFYWYRQILGQKVEFLVSFYNNEISEKSEIFDDQFSVERPDGSNFTLKIRSTKLEDSAMYFCASGFPGLGSYEQYFGPGTRLTVT.

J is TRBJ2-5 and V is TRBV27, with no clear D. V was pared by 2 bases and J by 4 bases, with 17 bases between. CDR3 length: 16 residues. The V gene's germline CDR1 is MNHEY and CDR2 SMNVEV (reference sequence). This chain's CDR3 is CASSLGFWAKAETQYF. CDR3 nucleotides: TGTGCCAGCAGTTTAGGCTTCTGGGCAAAGGCAGAGACCCAGTACTTC.

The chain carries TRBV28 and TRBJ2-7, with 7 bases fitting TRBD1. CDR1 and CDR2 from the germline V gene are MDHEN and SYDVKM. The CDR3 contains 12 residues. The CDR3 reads CVSQGDSYEQYF. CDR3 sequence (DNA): TGTGTTAGTCAGGGGGATTCCTACGAGCAGTACTTC.

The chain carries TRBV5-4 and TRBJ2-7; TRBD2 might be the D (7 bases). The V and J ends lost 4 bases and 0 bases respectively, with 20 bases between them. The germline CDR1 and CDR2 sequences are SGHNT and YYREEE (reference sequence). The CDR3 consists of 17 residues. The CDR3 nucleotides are TGTGCCAGCAGCCCCCGGGGGGCGGGAATGAGCTCCTACGAGCAGTACTTC. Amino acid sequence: CASSPRGAGMSSYEQYF.

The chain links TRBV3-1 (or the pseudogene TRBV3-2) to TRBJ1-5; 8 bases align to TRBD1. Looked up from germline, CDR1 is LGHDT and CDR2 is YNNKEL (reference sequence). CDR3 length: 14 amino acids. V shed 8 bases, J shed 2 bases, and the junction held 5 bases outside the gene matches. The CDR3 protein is CASAGRGRNQPQHF. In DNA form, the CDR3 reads TGTGCCAGCGCGGGCAGGGGGCGCAATCAGCCCCAGCATTTT.

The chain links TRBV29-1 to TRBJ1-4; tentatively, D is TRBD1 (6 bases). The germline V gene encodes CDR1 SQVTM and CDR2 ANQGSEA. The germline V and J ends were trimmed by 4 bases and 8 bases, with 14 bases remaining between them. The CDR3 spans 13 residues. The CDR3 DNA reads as TGCAGCGTTGCGGGGGGCAGGGGAGAAAAACTGTTTTTT. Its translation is CSVAGGRGEKLFF.

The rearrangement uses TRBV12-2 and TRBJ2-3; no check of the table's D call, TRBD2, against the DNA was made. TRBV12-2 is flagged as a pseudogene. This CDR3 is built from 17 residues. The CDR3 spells CASRRPRSGRVGDTQYF. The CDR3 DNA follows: TGTGCAAGTCGCCGGCCCCGAAGCGGGAGGGTGGGCGATACGCAGTATTTT.

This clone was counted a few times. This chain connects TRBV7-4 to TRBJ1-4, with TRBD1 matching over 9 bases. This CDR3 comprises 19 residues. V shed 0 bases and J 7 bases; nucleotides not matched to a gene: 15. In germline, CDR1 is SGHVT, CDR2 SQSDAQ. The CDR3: CASSLADRGRILRGEKLFF. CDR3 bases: TGTGCCAGCAGCTTAGCGGACAGGGGAAGAATTTTAAGAGGTGAAAAACTGTTTTTT.

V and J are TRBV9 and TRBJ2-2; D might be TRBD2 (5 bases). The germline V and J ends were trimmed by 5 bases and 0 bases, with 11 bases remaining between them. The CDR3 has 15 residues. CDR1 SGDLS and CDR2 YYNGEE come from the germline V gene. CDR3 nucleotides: TGTGCCAGCAGGGGCGGGCCGGCGAACACCGGGGAGCTGTTTTTT. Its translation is CASRGGPANTGELFF.

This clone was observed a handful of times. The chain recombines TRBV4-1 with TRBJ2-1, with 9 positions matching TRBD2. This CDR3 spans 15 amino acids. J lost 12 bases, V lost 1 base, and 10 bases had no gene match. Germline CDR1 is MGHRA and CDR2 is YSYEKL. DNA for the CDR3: TGCGCCAGCAGCCAAGGACTAGCGGCGACGATCGGGCAGTTCTTC. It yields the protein CASSQGLAATIGQFF.

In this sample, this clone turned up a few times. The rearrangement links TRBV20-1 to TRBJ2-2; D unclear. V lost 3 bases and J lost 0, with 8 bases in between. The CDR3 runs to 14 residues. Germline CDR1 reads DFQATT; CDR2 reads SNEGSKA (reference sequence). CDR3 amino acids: CSASWAANTGELFF. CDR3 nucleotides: TGCAGTGCTAGTTGGGCAGCGAACACCGGGGAGCTGTTTTTT.

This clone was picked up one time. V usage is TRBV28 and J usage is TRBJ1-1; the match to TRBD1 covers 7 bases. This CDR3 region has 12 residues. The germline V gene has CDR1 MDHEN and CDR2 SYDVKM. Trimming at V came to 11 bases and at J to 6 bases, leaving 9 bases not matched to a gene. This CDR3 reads CASKQGTAEAFF. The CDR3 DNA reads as TGTGCCTCTAAACAGGGGACGGCTGAAGCTTTCTTT.

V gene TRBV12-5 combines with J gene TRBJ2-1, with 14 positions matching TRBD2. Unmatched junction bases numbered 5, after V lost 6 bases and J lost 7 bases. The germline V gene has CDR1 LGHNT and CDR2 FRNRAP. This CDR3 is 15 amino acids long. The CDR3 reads CASGTGLAGVNEQFF. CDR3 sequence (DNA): TGTGCTAGTGGAACGGGACTAGCGGGAGTAAATGAGCAGTTCTTC.

The CDR3 nucleotides are TGTGCCAGCAGCTGGACAGGGGGCTCTGGAAACACCATATATTTT. Translation gives CASSWTGGSGNTIYF. This chain connects TRBV7-2 to TRBJ1-3; 10 nucleotides align to TRBD1. Germline trimming cut 4 bases from V and 0 bases from J; bases unmatched to any gene: 0. The CDR3 runs to 15 residues. The germline gives CDR1 SGHTA, CDR2 FQGNSA.

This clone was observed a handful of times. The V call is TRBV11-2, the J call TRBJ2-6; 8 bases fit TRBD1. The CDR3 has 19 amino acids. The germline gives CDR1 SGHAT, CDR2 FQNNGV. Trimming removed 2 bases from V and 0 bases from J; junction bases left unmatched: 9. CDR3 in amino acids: CASSLTGDRWSSGANVLTF. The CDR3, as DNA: TGTGCCAGCAGCTTAACCGGGGACAGGTGGAGCTCTGGGGCCAACGTCCTGACTTTC.